This T cell receptor (beta chain) originates from a study of OX40 agonist ivuxolimab in advanced cancers. Data came from immunoSEQ multiplex PCR; TCRdb stores just in-frame clones and leaves some out. The sample lists some 43,000 clones; around 86% were seen once. On this clone: Its antigen is unidentified.

V lost 6 bases, J lost 0 bases, and 12 bases lay in between. The CDR3 runs to 14 residues. CDR1 is MNHEY and CDR2 is SVGAGI in the germline V gene. Study results and caveats: It was not determined which antigens were specifically recognized by the peripheral T cells that had undergone clonal expansion.

The TCR was taken from an adult with an advanced solid tumor such as melanoma, head and neck, liver or kidney cancer. The chain has TRBV6-5 and TRBJ2-7; D possibly corresponds to TRBD1 (5 bases). The material sequenced was CD4+ or CD8+ T cells sorted from blood, taken in a trial of the OX40 agonist ivuxolimab. The CDR3 DNA sequence: TGTGCCAGCAGCCAGACAGTGGGCTCCTACGAGCAGTACTTC. Protein product: CASSQTVGSYEQYF.